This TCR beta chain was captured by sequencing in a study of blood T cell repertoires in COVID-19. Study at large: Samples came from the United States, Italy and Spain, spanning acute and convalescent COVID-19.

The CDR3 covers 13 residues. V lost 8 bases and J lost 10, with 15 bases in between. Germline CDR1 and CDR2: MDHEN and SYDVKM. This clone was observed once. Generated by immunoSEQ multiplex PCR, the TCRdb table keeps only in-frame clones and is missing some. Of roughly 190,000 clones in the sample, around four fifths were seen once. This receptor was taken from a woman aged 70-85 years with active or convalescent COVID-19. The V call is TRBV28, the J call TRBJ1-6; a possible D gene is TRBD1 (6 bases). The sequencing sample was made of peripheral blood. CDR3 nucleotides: TGTGCCAGCCGGGGGGCAGGGAGATCACCCCTCCACTTT. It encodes CASRGAGRSPLHF.